Listed below are T cell receptor beta chains from one sample, sequenced in a study of T-cell reconstitution after alpha-beta-depleted transplantation in children. TCRdb re-called the PCR reads through MiXCR, storing one row per CDR3 protein. Among 600,000 or so distinct CDR3 sequences listed, roughly 23% were seen once. The specimen was PBMCs, mostly from graft donor cells, collected 360 days after TCRalphabeta/CD19-depleted stem cell transplant. The receptors derive from a boy less than two years old who had a stem cell transplant for acute myeloid leukemia, so the T cells may come from the graft donor. Each CDR3 is given with its conserved first and last residue. D genes are given only for firm matches. Clone size, where shown, is once, few, many, or a class for clones that have expanded.

j_call v_call cdr3_length clone_size d_call cdr3_aa cdr3_nt
TRBJ2-7 TRBV15 15 few - CATSRSVGETLEQYF TGTGCCACCAGCAGAAGTGTAGGGGAAACCCTAGAGCAGTACTTC
TRBJ2-1 TRBV3-1 16 - TRBD1 CASSPLDRPSYNEQFF TGTGCCAGCAGCCCCCTGGACAGGCCCTCCTACAATGAGCAGTTCTTC
TRBJ2-7 TRBV18 15 - TRBD1 CASSPRQGATYEQYF TGTGCCAGCTCACCAAGGCAGGGGGCCACCTACGAGCAGTACTTC
TRBJ1-2 TRBV5-5 15 few TRBD1 CASSTTGGGPLGYTF TGTGCCAGCAGTACGACAGGGGGCGGTCCGCTTGGCTACACCTTC
TRBJ2-2 TRBV9 12 few - CASSGPAWELFF TGTGCCAGCAGCGGTCCCGCTTGGGAGCTGTTTTTT
TRBJ2-1 TRBV5-1 16 many - CASTSRADSWGDEQFF TGCGCCAGCACCTCCCGGGCAGACAGTTGGGGGGATGAGCAGTTCTTC
TRBJ2-7 TRBV30 11 many - CAWSHFYEQYF TGTGCCTGGAGCCATTTCTACGAGCAGTACTTC
TRBJ1-6 TRBV20-1 14 few - CSAAAGSSSSPLHF TGCAGTGCTGCGGCAGGGAGTAGTAGTTCACCCCTCCACTTT
TRBJ1-5 TRBV29-1 13 - - CSVSDSSNQPQHF TGCAGCGTTTCGGACAGTAGCAATCAGCCCCAGCATTTT
TRBJ2-5 TRBV20-1 14 few TRBD1 CSAPRGTGQETQYF TGCAGTGCCCCCCGAGGGACAGGGCAAGAGACCCAGTACTTC
TRBJ2-2 TRBV3-1 14 - - CASSQVTSTGELFF TGTGCCAGCAGCCAAGTCACTAGCACCGGGGAGCTGTTTTTT
TRBJ1-6 TRBV18 16 - TRBD1 CASSSIRDSPNSPLHF TGTGCCAGCTCATCGATAAGGGACAGTCCCAATTCACCCCTCCACTTT
TRBJ1-2 TRBV12-3/TRBV12-4 15 few - CASSFNVPGPYGYTF TGTGCCAGCAGTTTTAATGTCCCAGGTCCGTATGGCTACACCTTC
TRBJ1-5 TRBV20-1 15 - - CSASEGSVGNQPQHF TGCAGTGCGAGCGAGGGGAGCGTAGGCAATCAGCCCCAGCATTTT
TRBJ2-3 TRBV7-8 17 many TRBD2 CASSLPSGGGHTDTQYF TGTGCCAGCAGCTTACCCTCGGGGGGAGGGCACACAGATACGCAGTATTTT
TRBJ2-1 TRBV6-2/TRBV6-3 16 - TRBD1 CASSYSYRGTYNEQFF TGTGCCAGCAGTTACTCCTACAGGGGAACCTACAATGAGCAGTTCTTC
TRBJ2-3 TRBV7-6 16 - TRBD2 CASSPGWTSGTDTQYF TGTGCCAGCAGTCCGGGATGGACTAGTGGCACAGATACGCAGTATTTT
TRBJ2-7 TRBV4-3 13 few - CASSQDYTYEQYF TGCGCCAGCAGCCAAGATTACACCTACGAGCAGTACTTC